Below are 14 T cell receptor beta chains sequenced from a single sample in a study of shared clonotypes between healthy human individuals. Only in-frame clones appear in the TCRdb table, and some are missing; sequencing was by immunoSEQ multiplex PCR. The repertoire has millions of clones, around 95% of them found once; the top ten carry roughly 0.13%. Source material: naive CD4+ T cells sorted from blood. Described subset: CD45RA+ positively selected. The receptors come from a man aged 18 to 35 in good health.

V is TRBV18 and J is TRBJ1-2, with D uncertain. The CDR3 has 14 residues. CDR1 KGHSH and CDR2 LQKENI come from the germline V gene. Trimming stripped 0 bases from V and 8 bases from J, with 13 bases between. CDR3 sequence (DNA): TGTGCCAGCTCACCACCAGGAGGAACTAAGGGCTACACCTTC. Its protein product is CASSPPGGTKGYTF. Variable domain in full (rest from reference TRBV18 and TRBJ1-2): NAGVMQNPRHLVRRRGQEARLRCSPMKGHSHVYWYRQLPEEGLKFMVYLQKENIIDESGMPKERFSAEFPKEGPSILRIQQVVRGDSAAYFCASSPPGGTKGYTFGSGTRLTVV.

V and J are TRBV30 and TRBJ1-6, with 7 positions matching TRBD1. Trimming cost V 0 bases and J 9 bases; bases outside gene matches: 11. Germline values: CDR1 GTSNPN, CDR2 SVGIG (reference sequence). The CDR3 runs to 16 residues. The DNA of the CDR3 is TGTGCCTGGAGTGTGGTGAGGACAGGAGGATCTTCACCCCTCCACTTT. Its protein is CAWSVVRTGGSSPLHF.

V is TRBV28 and J is TRBJ1-2; no definite D call. CDR3 size: 12 residues. The germline V and J ends were trimmed by 5 bases and 5 bases, with 9 bases remaining between them. Germline V gene data show CDR1 as MDHEN and CDR2 as SYDVKM. CDR3 nucleotides: TGTGCCAGCAGTGCCTACACGTATGGCTACACCTTC. Its translation: CASSAYTYGYTF.

This chain connects TRBV4-1 to TRBJ2-3, with D possibly matching TRBD1 (6 bases). V dropped 6 bases and J dropped 1 base, with 14 bases sitting between them. There are 15 residues in the CDR3. The germline CDR1 and CDR2 sequences are MGHRA and YSYEKL. Here the CDR3 reads CASSLGRQGTDTQYF. In nucleotides, the CDR3 is TGCGCCAGCAGTCTAGGCAGACAGGGCACAGATACGCAGTATTTT.

The chain uses TRBV2 and TRBJ1-5, with D unresolved. This CDR3 has 15 residues. V lost 1 base and J 3 bases, leaving 10 bases between the germline ends. Germline V gives CDR1 SNHLY, CDR2 FYNNEI. For the CDR3, the DNA is TGTGCCAGCAGTGAAGACGATAGGAACAATCAGCCCCAGCATTTT. Its translation: CASSEDDRNNQPQHF.

The chain links TRBV19 to TRBJ2-3; no clear D gene. The CDR3 sequence is 14 residues long. Germline V gene sequence: CDR1 LNHDA, CDR2 SQIVND (reference sequence). The ends were cut back, 3 bases at V and 6 bases at J, with 13 bases in the middle. CDR3 sequence reads: CASSIPHDRDTQYF. The CDR3, as DNA: TGTGCCAGTAGTATCCCGCACGACCGGGATACGCAGTATTTT.

The J gene is TRBJ2-2, the V gene TRBV5-1; 7 bases map to TRBD1. V shed 4 bases and J 0 bases; nucleotides not matched to a gene: 6. Germline CDR1 and CDR2: SGHRS and YFSETQ. The CDR3 consists of 16 residues. CDR3 region: CASSPSRGTNTGELFF. CDR3 nucleotides: TGCGCCAGCAGCCCCAGCAGGGGGACGAACACCGGGGAGCTGTTTTTT.

This rearrangement joins TRBV5-6 to TRBJ1-6; 10 positions match TRBD1. This CDR3 region has 14 residues. Per germline, CDR1 SGHDT and CDR2 YYEEEE. The V gene end was trimmed by 4 bases and the J gene end by 8 bases; junction bases not matched to a gene: 3. The CDR3 DNA follows: TGTGCCAGCAGCCCGGGACAGGGGTATTCACCCCTCCACTTT. Amino acid sequence: CASSPGQGYSPLHF.

This chain joins TRBV7-2 and TRBJ2-3; D is undetermined. The CDR3 is 15 amino acids. Germline V CDR1 and CDR2: SGHTA, FQGNSA. Trimming removed 2 bases from V and 1 base from J, with 10 bases in between. This CDR3 is CASSLNSGGTDTQYF. CDR3 DNA sequence: TGTGCCAGCAGCTTAAACAGTGGAGGCACAGATACGCAGTATTTT.

CDR3 sequence: CASSLRPGGETQYF. The DNA of the CDR3 is TGCGCCAGCAGCTTGAGGCCCGGGGGGGAGACCCAGTACTTC. The chain joins TRBV5-1 to TRBJ2-5; 7 bases line up with TRBD2. Germline CDR1 is SGHRS and CDR2 is YFSETQ. The CDR3 loop spans 14 amino acids. V was clipped by 1 base and J by 5 bases; unmatched bases: 5.

This clone appeared a single time. The chain combines TRBV28 with TRBJ2-7; tentative D call: TRBD1 (6 bases). From germline, CDR1 is MDHEN and CDR2 SYDVKM. The CDR3 is made up of 15 amino acids. With 3 bases removed from V and 3 bases from J, the gap between germline ends came to 15 bases. The CDR3 spells CASSFGPQGYYEQYF. The CDR3 coding sequence is TGTGCCAGCAGTTTCGGACCACAGGGTTACTACGAGCAGTACTTC.

Worth noting for this clone: Other DNA sequences in the sample encode the same CDR3. The rearrangement joins TRBV28 to TRBJ1-2; maybe TRBD1 (5 bases). The CDR3 has 12 amino acids. The V end lost 6 bases, the J end lost 4 bases, and 9 bases lay between the germline ends. Germline CDR1 MDHEN, CDR2 SYDVKM. The CDR3 loop reads CASSGTGYGYTF. CDR3 nucleotide sequence: TGTGCCAGCAGCGGGACGGGCTATGGCTACACCTTC.

The chain recombines TRBV16 with TRBJ1-6, with a tentative D call TRBD1 (6 bases). The CDR3 has 15 residues. V was trimmed by 7 bases and J by 7 bases, leaving 17 bases between them. In germline, CDR1 is KGHSY, CDR2 FQNENV. Written as DNA, the CDR3 is TGTGCCAGCACCCAGAACAGGGTTAACAATTCACCCCTCCACTTT. Protein product: CASTQNRVNNSPLHF. Filled out from reference TRBV16 and TRBJ1-6, the complete variable domain reads GEEVAQTPKHLVRGEGQKAKLYCAPIKGHSYVFWYQQVLKNEFKFLISFQNENVFDETGMPKERFSAKCLPNSPCSLEIQATKLEDSAVYFCASTQNRVNNSPLHFGNGTRLTVT.

As to this clone: Other DNA sequences in this specimen translate into the identical CDR3. V gene TRBV5-1 combines with J gene TRBJ1-1; unclear D gene. Per germline, CDR1 SGHRS and CDR2 YFSETQ. There are 13 residues in the CDR3. V was pared by 0 bases and J by 0 bases, with 3 bases between. In DNA, the CDR3 is TGCGCCAGCAGCTTGGCGGTGAACACTGAAGCTTTCTTT. Residues: CASSLAVNTEAFF.